The rows below give T cell receptor beta chains drawn from one sample of a study of blood T cell repertoires in COVID-19. Sequencing was performed with immunoSEQ multiplex PCR; in TCRdb, only in-frame clones are kept and a portion is missing. The table lists 130,000 to 150,000 clones, over 70% of them singletons, with around 1.8% in the top ten. The specimen was peripheral blood. Receptors were obtained from a woman aged 60-70 years with acute or convalescent COVID-19. CDR3s include the opening cysteine and the closing phenylalanine or tryptophan. Fields, in order: D gene, clone size, V gene, CDR3 length, J gene, CDR3 DNA, CDR3 protein. The D gene is left open where the match is weak. Clone size appears in some rows only: once, few, many, or a class for an expanded clone.

>TRBD1|once|TRBV19|15|TRBJ2-7
TGTGCCAGTAGTAAAAGGACAGGTACGCCTTACGAGCAGTACTTC
CASSKRTGTPYEQYF
>TRBD1|-|TRBV6-1|17|TRBJ1-1
TGTGCCAGCAGTGAATACTCTGGGAAGGGGGCTCCCACTGAAGCTTTCTTT
CASSEYSGKGAPTEAFF
>-|few|TRBV10-3|12|TRBJ1-2
TGTGCCATCAGTGAGGACAGCTATGGCTACACCTTC
CAISEDSYGYTF
>TRBD2|-|TRBV7-9|16|TRBJ2-1
TGTGCCAGCAGCCCCCTCCAAGCGGGAGGGTACAATGAGCAGTTCTTC
CASSPLQAGGYNEQFF
>-|once|TRBV6-2/TRBV6-3|14|TRBJ1-2
TGTGCCAGCAGTTACTCGGTCAGGGCGGAAGACTACACCTTC
CASSYSVRAEDYTF
>-|-|TRBV28|14|TRBJ2-5
TGTGCCAGCAGCCTGAGACGGAGTCAAGAGACCCAGTACTTC
CASSLRRSQETQYF
>-|-|TRBV6-5|13|TRBJ2-1
TGTGCCAGCAGCAGAACAGTCATAGATGAGCAGTTCTTC
CASSRTVIDEQFF
>TRBD1|-|TRBV30|15|TRBJ1-3
TGTGCCTGGAGGCATAGCACAGGGGGACGAAACACCATATATTTT
CAWRHSTGGRNTIYF
>-|few|TRBV7-2|14|TRBJ2-7
TGTGCCAGCAGCTTAGGGGCAGACTCCTACGAGCAGTACTTC
CASSLGADSYEQYF
>TRBD1|once|TRBV5-1|15|TRBJ1-4
TGCGCCAGCAGCCTCGAGACAGGGACAAATGAAAAACTGTTTTTT
CASSLETGTNEKLFF
>TRBD2|-|TRBV6-4|18|TRBJ2-7
TGTGCCAGATACCAAGCGGGAGGGCCACTACCCTCCCTCTACGAGCAGTACTTC
CARYQAGGPLPSLYEQYF
>-|-|TRBV10-1|11|TRBJ2-1
TGCGCCAGCAGTGATGGCTATGAGCAGTTCTTC
CASSDGYEQFF
>-|-|TRBV29-1|14|TRBJ2-3
TGCAGCGTTGAAGAGGCAGGGCCCTGGGATACGCAGTATTTT
CSVEEAGPWDTQYF
>-|-|TRBV5-4|14|TRBJ2-3
TGTGCCAGCAGCCGGACTACGGGCACAGATACGCAGTATTTT
CASSRTTGTDTQYF
>-|-|TRBV30|11|TRBJ2-7
TGTGCCTGGAGTGAGGGGCTCGAGCAGTACTTC
CAWSEGLEQYF
>TRBD1|-|TRBV28|20|TRBJ2-7
TGTGCCAGCAGTTTAGGCCTTCTATATCCCGACAGGGGGGTCCTCTACGAGCAGTACTTC
CASSLGLLYPDRGVLYEQYF
>-|-|TRBV11-3|16|TRBJ2-6
TGTGCCAGCAGCTTAGGACTGAGCTCTGGGGCCAACGTCCTGACTTTC
CASSLGLSSGANVLTF
>TRBD1|-|TRBV27|13|TRBJ2-7
TGTGCCAGTATGAGGGGGCAGGCCTACGAGCAGTACTTC
CASMRGQAYEQYF
>TRBD1|-|TRBV28|12|TRBJ1-6
TGTGCCTGCAACAGGGGTAATTCACCCCTCCACTTT
CACNRGNSPLHF
>TRBD1|-|TRBV4-2|15|TRBJ2-7
TGTGCCAGCAGCCAAGATCGGTCCAGGGGGTACGAGCAGTACTTC
CASSQDRSRGYEQYF
>TRBD2|-|TRBV28|14|TRBJ2-5
TGTGCCACCCTTTGGACTAGTCGGCAAGAGACCCAGTACTTC
CATLWTSRQETQYF
>-|-|TRBV27|15|TRBJ2-1
TGTGCCAGCAGTTTAGGGCTAGCGTCCTACAATGAGCAGTTCTTC
CASSLGLASYNEQFF
>TRBD1|-|TRBV28|15|TRBJ2-7
TGTGCCAGCAGTTTAGTCGGGCAGGGGGCAGACGAGCAGTACTTC
CASSLVGQGADEQYF
>TRBD1|once|TRBV19|14|TRBJ2-1
TGTGCCAGTAGTCCCTGGACAGGGTACGATGAGCAGTTCTTC
CASSPWTGYDEQFF
>-|-|TRBV12-3/TRBV12-4|12|TRBJ2-1
TGTGCCAGCAGGGACTATCATCTTGAGCAGTTCTTC
CASRDYHLEQFF
>TRBD1|few|TRBV18|15|TRBJ1-5
TGTGCCAGCTCACCCGGGACAGGAGCCAATCAGCCCCAGCATTTT
CASSPGTGANQPQHF
>TRBD1|-|TRBV19|15|TRBJ1-6
TGTGCCAGTAGTTCGACGCCAGGGGGCTTTTCACCCCTCCACTTT
CASSSTPGGFSPLHF
>TRBD1|few|TRBV2|15|TRBJ2-1
TGTGCCAGCAACGAGGACAGGGGGCGCAACAATGAGCAGTTCTTC
CASNEDRGRNNEQFF
>TRBD2|-|TRBV7-8|15|TRBJ2-3
TGTGCCAGCAGCTCCTTGGCGGGCGGGAGGCCTACGCAGTATTTT
CASSSLAGGRPTQYF
>TRBD1|-|TRBV6-5|14|TRBJ2-2
TGTGCCAGCCAGGGACAGATGAACACCGGGGAGCTGTTTTTT
CASQGQMNTGELFF
>TRBD1|-|TRBV28|13|TRBJ2-5
TGTGCCAGCAGGACAGGGGCCTTCGGGACCCAGTACTTC
CASRTGAFGTQYF
>TRBD2|few|TRBV19|14|TRBJ2-7
TGTGCCAGTAGTATGACTAGCGGGAGGGGCGAGCAGTACTTC
CASSMTSGRGEQYF
>-|-|TRBV5-1|15|TRBJ2-3
TGCGCCAGCAGCTTGGGACAGCCCGGAGTAGATACGCAGTATTTT
CASSLGQPGVDTQYF
>-|-|TRBV27|14|TRBJ1-4
TGTGCCAGCAGTGTCCCGGGGCCCCAGGGGAAACTGTTTTTT
CASSVPGPQGKLFF
>-|-|TRBV27|14|TRBJ2-2
TGTGCCAGCAGTTTCTTAGGGGACACCGGGGAGCTGTTTTTT
CASSFLGDTGELFF
>TRBD2|-|TRBV4-2|15|TRBJ2-3
TGTGCCAGCAGCCAGCCGACTAGCGGGACAGATACGCAGTATTTT
CASSQPTSGTDTQYF
>-|-|TRBV6-6|15|TRBJ2-3
TGTGCCAGCAGTTGGGGGGTGGGGGACACAGATACGCAGTATTTT
CASSWGVGDTDTQYF
>TRBD2|-|TRBV25-1|15|TRBJ2-1
TGTGCCAGCAGTGAATTTAAGCGGGAGGGCAATGAGCAGTTCTTC
CASSEFKREGNEQFF
>-|-|TRBV28|11|TRBJ2-7
TGTGCCAGCAGTTACAACTACGAGCAGTACTTC
CASSYNYEQYF
>-|once|TRBV28|11|TRBJ2-7
TGTGCCAGCAGCCCGACATCCGAGCAGTACTTC
CASSPTSEQYF
>-|-|TRBV15|12|TRBJ2-7
TGTGCCACCAGCAGGGCTCGGGACGAGCAGTACTTC
CATSRARDEQYF
>-|-|TRBV7-9|15|TRBJ2-7
TGTGCCAGCAGCTTAAGTAGCCAGGGAACCTACGAGCAGTACTTC
CASSLSSQGTYEQYF
>TRBD2|-|TRBV9|15|TRBJ2-7
TGTGCCAGCAGCGTAGGATTGGCTAGCGGCCACGAGCAGTACTTC
CASSVGLASGHEQYF
>-|-|TRBV28|13|TRBJ2-7
TGTGCCAGCAGTTTAGGCCGGGGCTACGAGCAGTACTTC
CASSLGRGYEQYF
>-|-|TRBV27|16|TRBJ2-7
TGTGCCAGCAGTTTAGTTATTTGGGGCGTTCCCTACGAGCAGTACTTC
CASSLVIWGVPYEQYF
>TRBD1|once|TRBV19|18|TRBJ2-6
TGTGCCAGTAGAGGGGGACAGGGGCTCCCCTCTGGGGCCAACGTCCTGACTTTC
CASRGGQGLPSGANVLTF